This TCR beta chain was sequenced for a study of response to subunit inactivated influenza vaccine. Study observations and caveats: Researchers suggested that each seasonal influenza vaccination recruits few new T cells.

This clonotype was seen only a few times. Its antigen is undetermined. A single record per CDR3 protein comes from TCRdb applying MiXCR to the RT-PCR reads. The sample shows 650,000 to 800,000 distinct CDR3 sequences, 11% to 15% of them seen only once. From germline, CDR1 is SGHRS and CDR2 YFSETQ. After removal of 8 bases from V and 4 bases from J, the junction contained 9 bases not matched to a gene. CDR3 size: 14 residues. The TCR sequence derives from a man over 45 who received an inactivated influenza vaccine. The sample here was PBMCs from blood, taken approximately 15 days before vaccination. The gene calls are TRBV5-1 and TRBJ2-1, with 7 bases aligning to TRBD1. CDR3 DNA sequence: TGCGCCAGTCAAACAGGGGAATCTTACAATGAGCAGTTCTTC. It encodes CASQTGESYNEQFF.